This T cell receptor (beta chain) was sequenced in a study of shared clonotypes between healthy human individuals. Concerning this clone itself: The target antigen is unknown.

General study findings and limits: Non-shared clonotypes had lower generation probabilities than clonotypes shared by all four sorted-subset donors.

Assay used: immunoSEQ multiplex PCR; TCRdb lists only in-frame clones, some missing. The data contain 2 million to 2.5 million clones, more than 90% of them singletons. The CDR3 loop spans 15 amino acids. Germline V gene data show CDR1 as SGHTA and CDR2 as FQGNSA. The V end lost 5 bases, the J end lost 6 bases, and 14 bases lay between the germline ends. Sequencing used naive CD4+ T cells sorted from blood. As to subset: CD45RA+ positively selected. The clonotype was recovered from a man aged 18-30 years in good health. The chain combines TRBV7-2 with TRBJ1-6, with D unclear. The CDR3 here is CASSTPTLPNSPLHF. CDR3 coding DNA: TGTGCCAGCAGCACACCGACACTTCCTAATTCACCCCTCCACTTT.